This T cell receptor beta chain was obtained from a study of T cell repertoires in cytomegalovirus infection. About the research overall: TCR beta signatures that were public indicated CMV infection and matching HLA type.

TCRdb processed the reads anew with MiXCR; each CDR3 protein has one entry. The profile covers just over 300,000 distinct CDR3 sequences, with roughly 17% appearing a single time and approximately 12% taken by the ten largest. Notes on the study in general: HLA-C-restricted CMV clonotypes gave the most frequent clonotype in two of eight donors. Identification of carriers of CMV plus the relevant HLA was achieved through cumulative public TCR beta family frequency.

The CDR3 is made up of 14 amino acids. Germline V gene lookup returns CDR1 ENHRY and CDR2 SYGVKD. With 6 bases clipped from V and 7 bases from J, the junction kept 5 bases outside the gene matches. In the case of this clonotype: Its antigen remains unknown.

This sequence was found in a human donor in good health (CMV status not recorded). Some clones in this sample may be carry-over from other donors' samples. The gene calls are TRBV10-3 and TRBJ1-6; 8 bases fit TRBD1. Material for sequencing was PBMCs. The CDR3 loop is CAISQDRVNSPLHF. The DNA for the CDR3 is TGTGCCATCAGCCAGGACAGGGTAAATTCACCCCTCCACTTT.